This T cell receptor (beta chain) was observed in a study of CD8 T cells in ankylosing spondylitis. Broader study findings: It was reported that disease-linked clones were significantly enriched in matched ankylosing spondylitis synovial fluid. Characteristic of ankylosing spondylitis blood, it appeared, was a TCR beta motif comprising roughly 8 highly homologous variants.

The germline V and J ends were trimmed by 2 bases and 4 bases, with 12 bases remaining between them. This CDR3 contains 14 residues. Germline V gene sequence: CDR1 DFQATT, CDR2 SNEGSKA (reference sequence). 5'-RACE, quantitative and with molecular barcodes, yielded the TCR beta libraries. TCRdb itself ran the 5' RACE reads through MiXCR, one entry per CDR3 protein. The table shows about 540,000 distinct CDR3 sequences, with roughly 12% occurring only once. About this clonotype itself: Its antigen is not known.

The chain combines TRBV20-1 with TRBJ1-5; D is perhaps TRBD1 (6 bases). The sequenced material came from blood, either unsorted or a sorted T cell fraction (not recorded which). The clonotype originates from a male donor with ankylosing spondylitis. The CDR3, as DNA: TGCAGTGCTAGAACAGGGAGAGCTAATCAGCCCCAGCATTTT. Translated: CSARTGRANQPQHF.